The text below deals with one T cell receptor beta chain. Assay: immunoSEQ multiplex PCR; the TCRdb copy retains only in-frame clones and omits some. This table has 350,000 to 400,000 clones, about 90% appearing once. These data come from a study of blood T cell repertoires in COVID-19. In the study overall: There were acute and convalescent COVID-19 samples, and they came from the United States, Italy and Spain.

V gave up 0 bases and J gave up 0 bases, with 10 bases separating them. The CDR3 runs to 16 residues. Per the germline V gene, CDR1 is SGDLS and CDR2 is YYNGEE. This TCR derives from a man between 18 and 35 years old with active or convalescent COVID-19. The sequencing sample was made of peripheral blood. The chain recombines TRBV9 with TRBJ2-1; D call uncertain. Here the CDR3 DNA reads TGTGCCAGCAGCGTAGCTGGTCTGAGCTCCTACAATGAGCAGTTCTTC. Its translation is CASSVAGLSSYNEQFF.